The 21 T cell receptor beta chains below come from one sample, sequenced in a study of control samples from healthy donors and cancer patients. Sequenced by immunoSEQ multiplex PCR; TCRdb stores in-frame clones only, minus some. Of tens of thousands of clones listed, approximately 90% are singletons. The sequenced sample consisted of PBMCs. The receptors were gathered from a woman in her sixties with head and neck cancer.

This chain uses TRBV27 with TRBJ2-3; perhaps TRBD1 as D (5 bases). Trimming cost V 6 bases and J 4 bases, with 17 bases left between them. This CDR3 has 15 amino acids. Germline CDR1 MNHEY, CDR2 SMNVEV (reference sequence). CDR3 nucleotide sequence: TGTGCCAGCAGCGGGTGGCAGGGCCAGCCAGATACGCAGTATTTT. It yields the protein CASSGWQGQPDTQYF.

The V gene is TRBV6-5, the J gene TRBJ1-2; TRBD1 matches 9 bases. The germline V gene has CDR1 MNHEY and CDR2 SVGAGI. The length of the CDR3 is 14 residues. V gave up 6 bases and J gave up 8 bases; unmatched junction bases: 10. CDR3 sequence (DNA): TGTGCCAGCAGCCGGGACAGGGAAAGGCAAGGCTACACCTTC. It specifies CASSRDRERQGYTF.

The chain joins TRBV19 to TRBJ2-1; 13 bases align to TRBD2. Trimming cost V 5 bases and J 9 bases; bases outside gene matches: 4. This CDR3 region has 14 residues. CDR1 LNHDA and CDR2 SQIVND come from the germline V gene (reference sequence). The DNA of the CDR3 is TGTGCCAGTAGTGGACTAGCGGGAGCGGGTGAGCAGTTCTTC. Protein product: CASSGLAGAGEQFF.

This chain links TRBV4-2 with TRBJ1-2; 7 nucleotides match TRBD1. The CDR3 is made up of 17 amino acids. After removal of 3 bases from V and 4 bases from J, the junction contained 14 bases not matched to a gene. Germline values: CDR1 LGHNA, CDR2 YNFKEQ. CDR3 nucleotide sequence: TGTGCCAGCAGCCAGAGAGAGACAGGGAGTAAAAGCTATGGCTACACCTTC. It is translated as CASSQRETGSKSYGYTF.

As to this clone: Relative to the germline gene, one junction end is altered; a read error may explain this. The gene calls are TRBV28 and TRBJ2-2; D may be TRBD1 or TRBD2 (5 bases each). This CDR3 has 17 residues. Germline V gives CDR1 MDHEN, CDR2 SYDVKM. The CDR3 region has the DNA TGTGCCAGCAGTTGGGGCGGGCTAGACCAGAAACACCGGGGAGCTGTTTTT. Translating it yields CASSWGGLDQKHRGAVF.

This clone was counted a single time. V usage is TRBV5-1 and J usage is TRBJ2-1; D gene unclear. V lost 2 bases to trimming and J lost 3 bases, with 9 bases between them. The V gene's germline CDR1 is SGHRS and CDR2 YFSETQ. The CDR3 contains 14 residues. CDR3 residues: CASSLGGGYNEQFF. The CDR3 nucleotides are TGCGCCAGCAGCTTAGGCGGCGGCTACAATGAGCAGTTCTTC.

V gene TRBV2 combines with J gene TRBJ2-5; the match to TRBD2 covers 16 bases. This CDR3 has 17 amino acids. V gave up 6 bases and J gave up 4 bases; unmatched junction bases: 8. In germline, CDR1 is SNHLY, CDR2 FYNNEI. CDR3 coding DNA: TGTGCCAGCAGCGCCGGGACTAGCGGGAGGGCCGGAGAGACCCAGTACTTC. Translating it yields CASSAGTSGRAGETQYF. Full variable domain (outside the CDR3, taken from reference TRBV2 and TRBJ2-5): EPEVTQTPSHQVTQMGQEVILRCVPISNHLYFYWYRQILGQKVEFLVSFYNNEISEKSEIFDDQFSVERPDGSNFTLKIRSTKLEDSAMYFCASSAGTSGRAGETQYFGPGTRLLVL.

The rearrangement uses TRBV6-6 and TRBJ2-3; maybe TRBD1 (5 bases). Between the trimmed V and J ends, which lost 2 bases and 3 bases, there was a span of 12 bases. Germline CDR1 reads MNHNY; CDR2 reads SVGAGI (reference sequence). The CDR3 runs 15 residues. CDR3 coding DNA: TGTGCCAGCAGTTACCTGGGGCTGGGGACAGATACGCAGTATTTT. It is translated as CASSYLGLGTDTQYF.

This clone was counted once. The chain combines TRBV3-1 (or the pseudogene TRBV3-2) with TRBJ1-2; possibly TRBD1 for D (5 bases). The CDR3 spans 11 residues. Germline V gene sequence: CDR1 LGHDT, CDR2 YNNKEL (reference sequence). Trimming took off 8 bases at V and 6 bases at J, with 10 bases between the two ends. The CDR3 DNA is TGTGCCAGCGGGCGGGGGGATGGCTACACCTTC. Its protein is CASGRGDGYTF.

The gene calls are TRBV5-1 and TRBJ1-4, with D uncertain. CDR3 size: 13 residues. Germline CDR1 reads SGHRS; CDR2 reads YFSETQ. V gave up 3 bases and J gave up 0 bases, with 3 bases separating them. CDR3 region: CASSWATNEKLFF. In DNA, the CDR3 is TGCGCCAGCAGCTGGGCAACTAATGAAAAACTGTTTTTT.

V is TRBV2 and J is TRBJ2-7, with a possible D match to TRBD2 (6 bases). Germline V lookup: CDR1 SNHLY, CDR2 FYNNEI. The CDR3 runs 14 residues. V lost 4 bases and J 6 bases, leaving 16 bases between the germline ends. The CDR3 DNA is TGTGCCAGCAGTGCTCAACGGGGGAACGGCGAGCAGTACTTC. Its translation: CASSAQRGNGEQYF.

The J gene is TRBJ1-5, the V gene TRBV2, with D possibly TRBD1 on 6 matching bases. The CDR3 runs 19 residues. V was cut by 4 bases and J by 0 bases, with 22 bases left in between. Looked up from germline, CDR1 is SNHLY and CDR2 is FYNNEI. The CDR3 is CASSGVGQGRSYSNQPQHF. In DNA, the CDR3 is TGTGCCAGCAGTGGAGTCGGCCAGGGGCGAAGCTATAGCAATCAGCCCCAGCATTTT.

This rearrangement joins TRBV19 to TRBJ2-3; 9 nucleotides match TRBD2. Germline CDR1 LNHDA, CDR2 SQIVND (reference sequence). This CDR3 has 16 amino acids. J was trimmed by 5 bases and V by 5 bases; bases with no gene match: 11. Here the CDR3 DNA reads TGTGCCAGTAGTTCCGGGCTAGCGGGATCCGGAGATACGCAGTATTTT. It specifies CASSSGLAGSGDTQYF. Full variable domain (rest looked up from reference TRBV19 and TRBJ2-3): DGGITQSPKYLFRKEGQNVTLSCEQNLNHDAMYWYRQDPGQGLRLIYYSQIVNDFQKGDIAEGYSVSREKKESFPLTVTSAQKNPTAFYLCASSSGLAGSGDTQYFGPGTRLTVL.

The genes are TRBV19 and TRBJ1-1; D is unresolved. CDR1 and CDR2 from the germline V gene are LNHDA and SQIVND (reference sequence). This CDR3 comprises 15 residues. V was cut by 0 bases and J by 1 base, with 9 bases left in between. The CDR3 coding sequence is TGTGCCAGTAGTATAGATCCCAGCCGGAACACTGAAGCTTTCTTT. Translation gives CASSIDPSRNTEAFF.

The rearrangement uses TRBV2 and TRBJ1-5; the D gene is possibly TRBD1 (6 bases). The CDR3 totals 13 residues. Trimming took 4 bases from V and 7 from J, leaving 11 bases between them. Germline V gives CDR1 SNHLY, CDR2 FYNNEI. The CDR3 region is CASSAGVGQPQHF. CDR3 sequence (DNA): TGTGCCAGCAGTGCAGGGGTAGGGCAGCCCCAGCATTTT.

The chain employs TRBV5-6 and TRBJ2-7; D perhaps matches TRBD2 (5 bases). The CDR3 length is 14 residues. Trimming shortened V by 7 bases and J by 3 bases, and 17 bases separated the two germline ends. The V gene's germline CDR1 is SGHDT and CDR2 YYEEEE. CDR3 sequence reads: CASRLRGSLYEQYF. The CDR3 region has the DNA TGTGCCAGCCGCCTCCGGGGTTCGCTCTACGAGCAGTACTTC. The full variable domain, its missing parts supplied by reference TRBV5-6 and TRBJ2-7, is DAGVTQSPTHLIKTRGQQVTLRCSPKSGHDTVSWYQQALGQGPQFIFQYYEEEERQRGNFPDRFSGHQFPNYSSELNVNALLLGDSALYLCASRLRGSLYEQYFGPGTRLTVT.

This clone appeared once. V usage is TRBV7-9 and J usage is TRBJ2-2; weak D call: TRBD1 (6 bases). Per the germline V gene, CDR1 is SEHNR and CDR2 is FQNEAQ (reference sequence). This CDR3 is built from 14 residues. V dropped 2 bases and J dropped 3 bases, with 7 bases sitting between them. The CDR3 DNA is TGTGCCAGCAGCTTACGGACAGACACCGGGGAGCTGTTTTTT. Protein sequence: CASSLRTDTGELFF.

The chain combines TRBV15 with TRBJ1-2; D unresolved. V lost 5 bases to trimming and J lost 6 bases, with 16 bases between them. The CDR3 runs 14 residues. CDR1 and CDR2 from the germline V gene are LNHNV and YYDKDF (reference sequence). The CDR3 DNA follows: TGTGCCACCAGCGGCCCCTCCGGGTCGGATGGCTACACCTTC. The encoded protein is CATSGPSGSDGYTF. The full variable domain, its missing parts supplied by reference TRBV15 and TRBJ1-2, is DAMVIQNPRYQVTQFGKPVTLSCSQTLNHNVMYWYQQKSSQAPKLLFHYYDKDFNNEADTPDNFQSRRPNTSFCFLDIRSPGLGDTAMYLCATSGPSGSDGYTFGSGTRLTVV.

The J gene is TRBJ2-1, the V gene TRBV11-2; 8 bases are shared with TRBD2. The germline V gene has CDR1 SGHAT and CDR2 FQNNGV. V shed 0 bases and J 7 bases; nucleotides not matched to a gene: 8. The CDR3 extends over 16 amino acids. The DNA for the CDR3 is TGTGCCAGCAGCTTAGATTTAGCGGGGCCTGGTAATGAGCAGTTCTTC. Its translation: CASSLDLAGPGNEQFF. Filled out from reference TRBV11-2 and TRBJ2-1, the complete variable domain reads EAGVAQSPRYKIIEKRQSVAFWCNPISGHATLYWYQQILGQGPKLLIQFQNNGVVDDSQLPKDRFSAERLKGVDSTLKIQPAKLEDSAVYLCASSLDLAGPGNEQFFGPGTRLTVL.

The chain is built from TRBV11-2 and TRBJ1-3, with D possibly TRBD1 on 6 matching bases. V lost 5 bases, J lost 4 bases, and 12 bases lay in between. The CDR3 has 14 amino acids. Germline CDR1 and CDR2: SGHAT and FQNNGV. The CDR3 DNA follows: TGTGCCAGCAGCCGCGGGACACTGGGAAACACCATATATTTT. It translates to CASSRGTLGNTIYF.

The chain recombines TRBV14 with TRBJ2-1, with 7 bases aligning to TRBD1. V shed 0 bases, J shed 2 bases, and the junction held 16 bases outside the gene matches. The CDR3 is 20 amino acids. The V gene's germline CDR1 is SGHDN and CDR2 FVKESK. The CDR3 region has the DNA TGTGCCAGCAGCCAAGATCTGTCCAACAGGGGCGCACCGACCTACAATGAGCAGTTCTTC. Translating it yields CASSQDLSNRGAPTYNEQFF.